A single sample is the source of the 10 T cell receptor beta chains below, sequenced in a study of T cells in Graves' hyperthyroidism and ophthalmopathy. Regions amplified from RNA transcripts were the TCR beta CDR3 regions. The primer set for the first-round RT-PCR of the TCR CDR3 was HTBI. One entry per CDR3 protein, called by TCRdb with MiXCR from the multiplex PCR reads. Of 500,000 to 800,000 distinct CDR3 sequences listed, around 15% are singletons. Input material: blood. The receptors were gathered from a woman in her forties or fifties with Graves' ophthalmopathy.

This clonotype showed up many times. V usage is TRBV7-3 and J usage is TRBJ2-1; 8 bases are a match to TRBD2. Germline V gene sequence: CDR1 SGHTA, CDR2 FQGTGA. The J segment lost 8 bases and the V segment lost 2 bases, leaving 8 bases of the junction unmatched. The CDR3 totals 15 residues. Here the CDR3 reads CASSLPSGRTDEQFF. CDR3 DNA sequence: TGTGCCAGCAGCTTACCGAGCGGGAGAACGGATGAGCAGTTCTTC.

The CDR3 nucleotides are TGTGCCAGCAGGCCGGACAGGGCGAGCACTGAAGCTTTCTTT. Residues: CASRPDRASTEAFF. The genes are TRBV5-6 and TRBJ1-1; 8 nucleotides align to TRBD1. The trim removed 5 bases at V and 4 bases at J, leaving 7 bases unmatched. This CDR3 comprises 14 residues. CDR1 and CDR2 (germline): SGHDT, YYEEEE.

This clonotype was seen ten or more times. V is TRBV20-1 and J is TRBJ2-1; 9 positions agree with TRBD2. The length of the CDR3 is 15 residues. Trimming cost V 3 bases and J 3 bases; bases outside gene matches: 6. Germline V gives CDR1 DFQATT, CDR2 SNEGSKA (reference sequence). CDR3 in amino acids: CSAREHSGSYNEQFF. In DNA, the CDR3 is TGCAGTGCTAGGGAACATAGCGGGAGCTACAATGAGCAGTTCTTC.

The chain carries TRBV5-8 and TRBJ2-3, with D possibly being TRBD1 or TRBD2 (5 bases each). The CDR3 consists of 19 residues. Germline V CDR1 and CDR2: SGHTS, YDEGEE. Trimming removed 3 bases from V and 1 base from J, with 24 bases in between. This chain's CDR3 is CASSWDLGHWGQGTDTQYF. CDR3 in DNA: TGTGCCAGCAGCTGGGACCTAGGACATTGGGGCCAGGGCACAGATACGCAGTATTTT. Full variable domain (rest looked up from reference TRBV5-8 and TRBJ2-3): EAGVTQSPTHLIKTRGQQATLRCSPISGHTSVYWYQQALGLGLQFLLWYDEGEERNRGNFPPRFSGRQFPNYSSELNVNALELEDSALYLCASSWDLGHWGQGTDTQYFGPGTRLTVL.

This clonotype was detected only once. This chain joins TRBV6-1 and TRBJ2-7, with a tentative D call TRBD1 (5 bases). The CDR3 covers 12 residues. V was clipped by 6 bases and J by 3 bases, with 9 bases between them. Germline CDR1 reads MNHNS; CDR2 reads SASEGT. The CDR3, as DNA: TGTGCCAGCAGGACAGCCCGCTACGAGCAGTACTTC. Protein sequence: CASRTARYEQYF.

Details on this clonotype: Mismatch with germline at one junction end may stem from a read error. The rearrangement uses TRBV24-1 and TRBJ2-1; no clear D. Per the germline V gene, CDR1 is KGHDR and CDR2 is SFDVKD. The CDR3 runs 14 residues. The CDR3 reads CATSRAWSNNEQSF. The CDR3 coding sequence is TGTGCCACCAGCCGGGCCTGGAGTAACAATGAGCAGTCCTTC.

This clonotype turned up a few times. This sequence joins TRBV4-3 and TRBJ2-3, with D perhaps being TRBD1 or TRBD2 (5 bases each). Trimming stripped 4 bases from V and 1 base from J, with 12 bases between. There are 15 residues in the CDR3. Germline CDR1 is LGHNA and CDR2 is YSLEER. CDR3 region: CASSPGTDRTDTQYF. The CDR3 region has the DNA TGCGCCAGCAGCCCCGGGACCGACCGCACAGATACGCAGTATTTT.

This clonotype was observed at least ten times. The chain is built from TRBV7-2 and TRBJ2-1; D is perhaps TRBD2 (6 bases). Germline CDR1 and CDR2: SGHTA and FQGNSA. Trimming stripped 5 bases from V and 7 bases from J, with 21 bases between. The CDR3 has 16 amino acids. The CDR3 DNA reads as TGTGCCAGCAGCACCGACTCGACTAGATGGGAAAATGAGCAGTTCTTC. Protein product: CASSTDSTRWENEQFF.

The sample holds many counts of this clonotype. The rearrangement links TRBV11-1 to TRBJ1-1, with TRBD1 as a possible D gene (6 bases). There are 15 residues in the CDR3. Trimming cost V 3 bases and J 8 bases, with 19 bases left between them. CDR1 SGHAT and CDR2 FQDESV come from the germline V gene (reference sequence). The CDR3 coding sequence is TGTGCCAGCAGCTTTATGAGGACAGACGGTATAGAAGCTTTCTTT. Amino acids: CASSFMRTDGIEAFF.

This clonotype was seen ten or more times. V is TRBV7-8 and J is TRBJ1-4, with D perhaps TRBD1 (5 bases). The V end lost 5 bases, the J end lost 0 bases, and 10 bases lay between the germline ends. This CDR3 comprises 15 residues. The germline gives CDR1 SGHVS, CDR2 FQNEAQ. The CDR3 DNA is TGTGCCAGCAGCCCGCGGACATCAACTAATGAAAAACTGTTTTTT. Translating gives CASSPRTSTNEKLFF.